The 28 T cell receptor beta chains below come from one sample, sequenced in a study of T cells in Graves' hyperthyroidism and ophthalmopathy. Authors of the study amplified TCR beta CDR3 regions from RNA transcripts. The HTBI primer set drove a first-round RT-PCR of the TCR CDR3. TCRdb redid the calling of the multiplex PCR reads with MiXCR, one entry per CDR3 protein. Among 450,000 to 650,000 distinct CDR3 sequences listed, roughly 20% were seen once. The sequenced material came from blood. All receptors derive from a man between 18 and 35 years old with Graves' hyperthyroidism.

This clonotype occurred a few times. The gene calls are TRBV12-5 and TRBJ2-5; 11 nucleotides line up with TRBD2. The CDR3 has 15 amino acids. Germline V CDR1 and CDR2: LGHNT, FRNRAP. The V and J ends lost 7 bases and 4 bases, in that order; junction bases with no gene match: 8. Here the CDR3 reads CASAPTSGASETQYF. In nucleotides, the CDR3 is TGTGCTAGTGCCCCGACTAGCGGGGCCTCAGAGACCCAGTACTTC.

This clonotype was recorded many times. This rearrangement joins TRBV28 to TRBJ1-2; weak D call: TRBD1 (6 bases). Germline V gives CDR1 MDHEN, CDR2 SYDVKM. V lost 5 bases, J lost 5 bases, and 21 bases lay in between. CDR3 size: 16 residues. CDR3 in amino acids: CASSTGGGRREYGYTF. Here the CDR3 DNA reads TGTGCCAGCAGTACGGGGGGGGGCCGACGTGAATATGGCTACACCTTC.

J is TRBJ1-1 and V is TRBV6-1; D is ambiguous. Germline loops: CDR1 MNHNS, CDR2 SASEGT. The CDR3 totals 15 residues. Trimming took 0 bases from V and 7 from J, leaving 15 bases between them. Written as DNA, the CDR3 is TGTGCCAGCAGTGAAGCGGACCTATTGATCAGTGAAGCTTTCTTT. This encodes CASSEADLLISEAFF.

At least ten counts were recorded for this clonotype. CDR3 protein: CASSIEHSQGGQPQHF. CDR3 nucleotides: TGTGCCAGTAGTATAGAACACTCACAGGGCGGTCAGCCCCAGCATTTT. The chain is built from TRBV19 and TRBJ1-5, with D perhaps TRBD1 (6 bases). The CDR3 spans 16 residues. Looked up from germline, CDR1 is LNHDA and CDR2 is SQIVND (reference sequence). V was shortened by 0 bases and J by 6 bases, with 15 bases between the two germline ends.

The rearrangement links TRBV28 to TRBJ2-7, with TRBD1 as a possible D gene (5 bases). V lost 6 bases and J lost 2, with 14 bases in between. Per germline, CDR1 MDHEN and CDR2 SYDVKM. The CDR3 spans 14 residues. CDR3 loop: CASSPPGATYEQYF. The CDR3, as DNA: TGTGCCAGCAGCCCCCCTGGGGCCACCTACGAGCAGTACTTC.

The chain combines TRBV28 with TRBJ1-5; D remains ambiguous. This CDR3 contains 17 residues. The germline CDR1 and CDR2 sequences are MDHEN and SYDVKM. V was pared by 6 bases and J by 0 bases, with 18 bases between. The CDR3 DNA reads as TGTGCCAGCAGACCATGGAGCCTCAGGAGTAGCAATCAGCCCCAGCATTTT. Residues: CASRPWSLRSSNQPQHF.

The table lists this clonotype with a count of one. This chain uses TRBV12-3 or TRBV12-4 with TRBJ1-1, with TRBD1 identical over 10 bases. The V gene end was trimmed by 6 bases and the J gene end by 4 bases; junction bases not matched to a gene: 8. The CDR3 loop spans 15 amino acids. DNA for the CDR3: TGTGCCAGCAGCCAAACCTGGACAGGGGGCACTGAAGCTTTCTTT. It specifies CASSQTWTGGTEAFF.

This clonotype was seen ten or more times. The genes are TRBV7-2 and TRBJ2-7; possibly TRBD1 or TRBD2 for D (7 bases each). The CDR3 sequence is 15 residues long. Germline V gene lookup returns CDR1 SGHTA and CDR2 FQGNSA. V dropped 0 bases and J dropped 6 bases, with 15 bases sitting between them. The CDR3 loop is CASSLAPRGGGEQYF. CDR3 nucleotides: TGTGCCAGCAGCTTAGCCCCCAGGGGGGGCGGCGAGCAGTACTTC.

This clonotype appeared many times. The V gene is TRBV2, the J gene TRBJ2-5; 9 bases are shared with TRBD1. Germline V gives CDR1 SNHLY, CDR2 FYNNEI. V lost 6 bases to trimming and J lost 4 bases; unmatched junction nucleotides: 0. There are 12 residues in the CDR3. The CDR3 spells CASRDRGETQYF. The CDR3 nucleotides are TGTGCCAGCAGGGACAGGGGAGAGACCCAGTACTTC.

There are many counts of this clonotype. The V gene is TRBV5-1, the J gene TRBJ2-7, with 14 nucleotides matching TRBD2. CDR1 is SGHRS, CDR2 YFSETQ, per germline. With V trimmed by 4 bases and J by 2 bases, 5 bases remained unmatched. The CDR3 has 16 amino acids. CDR3 in amino acids: CASSAGLAGGPYEQYF. CDR3 nucleotide sequence: TGCGCCAGCAGCGCCGGACTAGCGGGGGGCCCCTACGAGCAGTACTTC.

A word on this clonotype: A read error may account for a junction end that differs from germline. V gene TRBV4-2 combines with J gene TRBJ1-2; 9 bases are shared with TRBD1. Germline V gives CDR1 LGHNA, CDR2 YNFKEQ. This CDR3 is 16 amino acids long. The CDR3 DNA reads TGTGCCAGCAGCCCAACAGGGGGCGCTTCTACCTATGGCTTCACCTTC. Translated: CASSPTGGASTYGFTF.

With respect to this clonotype: A read error may produce the germline difference seen at one junction end. The chain employs TRBV3-1 and TRBJ1-1; D ambiguous. The CDR3 consists of 12 residues. Germline assignment: CDR1 LGHDT and CDR2 YNNKEL (reference sequence). The CDR3, as DNA: TGTGGCAGCAGCCAAGCAGGCTCTGAAGCTTTCTTT. Translation: CGSSQAGSEAFF. Combining the CDR3 with reference TRBV3-1 and TRBJ1-1 gives the whole variable domain DTAVSQTPKYLVTQMGNDKSIKCEQNLGHDTMYWYKQDSKKFLKIMFSYNNKELIINETVPNRFSPKSPDKAHLNLHINSLELGDSAVYFCGSSQAGSEAFFGQGTRLTVV.

This clonotype occurred many times. V gene TRBV5-1 combines with J gene TRBJ1-2; 7 bases map to TRBD1. V lost 5 bases, J lost 6 bases, and 10 bases stayed unmatched. Germline CDR1 is SGHRS and CDR2 is YFSETQ. The CDR3 covers 14 residues. The CDR3 protein is CASSVTGDSNGYTF. The CDR3 nucleotides read TGCGCCAGCAGTGTCACAGGGGATAGCAATGGCTACACCTTC.

This clonotype has only a few counts. This sequence may be a read error, since a much larger clone differs from it by one base. This sequence joins TRBV6-1 and TRBJ1-2; D is perhaps TRBD1 (5 bases). Germline assignment: CDR1 MNHNS and CDR2 SASEGT. The CDR3 loop spans 14 amino acids. The CDR3 loop reads CAGRPGAGTYGYTF. The CDR3 DNA follows: TGTGCCGGCAGACCCGGGGCAGGGACCTATGGCTACACCTTC.

This clonotype came up many times. This chain connects TRBV9 to TRBJ2-2; D might be TRBD1 (6 bases). V lost 0 bases to trimming and J lost 6 bases, with 15 bases between them. The CDR3 is made up of 16 amino acids. CDR1 is SGDLS, CDR2 YYNGEE, per germline. Here the CDR3 reads CASSVGGRTAAGELFF. CDR3 DNA sequence: TGTGCCAGCAGCGTAGGGGGGCGGACCGCAGCCGGGGAGCTGTTTTTT.

This clonotype was found many times. The V gene is TRBV11-2, the J gene TRBJ2-7; 9 nucleotides line up with TRBD1. With 1 base clipped from V and 3 bases from J, the junction kept 4 bases outside the gene matches. CDR3 length equals 15 residues. CDR1 and CDR2 from the germline V gene are SGHAT and FQNNGV. The CDR3 spells CASSLGGTGFYEQYF. The DNA of the CDR3 is TGTGCCAGCAGCTTAGGGGGGACAGGGTTCTACGAGCAGTACTTC.

This clonotype was picked up many times. V is TRBV19 and J is TRBJ2-5; 8 bases match TRBD1. The V gene's germline CDR1 is LNHDA and CDR2 SQIVND (reference sequence). The CDR3 runs 12 residues. Germline trimming cut 10 bases from V and 4 bases from J; bases unmatched to any gene: 5. This CDR3 is CATGGLGETQYF. As DNA, the CDR3 is TGTGCCACAGGGGGCCTTGGAGAGACCCAGTACTTC.

The chain combines TRBV5-1 with TRBJ2-7; D might be TRBD1 or TRBD2, each matching 6 bases. There are 15 residues in the CDR3. V was shortened by 0 bases and J by 5 bases, with 15 bases between the two germline ends. The germline V gene encodes CDR1 SGHRS and CDR2 YFSETQ. The CDR3 DNA follows: TGCGCCAGCAGCTTGGCTCCGGGGGCGCAGGACGAGCAGTACTTC. This sequence encodes CASSLAPGAQDEQYF.

This clonotype occurred a few times. V gene TRBV28 combines with J gene TRBJ2-7, with D perhaps given as TRBD1 or TRBD2 (6 bases each). The germline CDR1 and CDR2 sequences are MDHEN and SYDVKM. The CDR3 loop spans 12 amino acids. As DNA, the CDR3 is TGTGCGACGGGGGCGAAGGTCTACGAGCAGTACTTC. This gives the protein CATGAKVYEQYF.

This clonotype has a count of ten or more. This rearrangement joins TRBV6-2 or TRBV6-3 to TRBJ1-2; no firm D call. The CDR3 is 12 residues long. Germline V gene data show CDR1 as MNHEY and CDR2 as SVGEGT. The V end lost 5 bases, the J end lost 8 bases, and 12 bases lay between the germline ends. CDR3 loop: CASSAISLGYTF. DNA of the CDR3: TGTGCCAGCAGTGCTATTTCATTGGGCTACACCTTC.

This sequence joins TRBV6-1 and TRBJ2-5; 8 bases align to TRBD2. CDR3 size: 15 residues. CDR1 is MNHNS, CDR2 SASEGT, per germline. Trimming cost V 7 bases and J 5 bases; bases outside gene matches: 12. The CDR3 loop is CASIPSGGFGETQYF. The CDR3 bases are TGTGCCAGCATCCCCTCGGGAGGGTTCGGGGAGACCCAGTACTTC.

This clonotype was counted at least ten times. The chain uses TRBV2 and TRBJ1-1; D might be TRBD1 (5 bases). Looked up from germline, CDR1 is SNHLY and CDR2 is FYNNEI. The CDR3 length is 13 residues. Trimming cost V 7 bases and J 6 bases, with 15 bases left between them. The CDR3 region is CASIPGPIAEAFF. The CDR3 DNA is TGTGCCAGCATACCGGGGCCCATCGCTGAAGCTTTCTTT.

The chain is built from TRBV6-2 or TRBV6-3 and TRBJ2-7; D gene uncertain. Germline V CDR1 and CDR2: MNHEY, SVGEGT. The CDR3 covers 17 residues. The V end lost 7 bases, the J end lost 0 bases, and 22 bases lay between the germline ends. The CDR3 protein is CASTTTLFSEFSYEQYF. In nucleotides, the CDR3 is TGTGCCAGCACCACTACTTTATTCTCGGAGTTCTCCTACGAGCAGTACTTC.

In this sample, this clonotype turned up a few times. The chain is built from TRBV28 and TRBJ1-6; no clear D gene. This CDR3 is 16 amino acids long. The germline V and J ends were trimmed by 2 bases and 4 bases, with 12 bases remaining between them. Germline CDR1 MDHEN, CDR2 SYDVKM. This CDR3 reads CASSLITGEYNSPLHF. The CDR3, as DNA: TGTGCCAGCAGTTTAATTACCGGGGAGTATAATTCACCCCTCCACTTT.

J is TRBJ1-1 and V is TRBV7-2; 7 bases match TRBD1. Germline CDR1 reads SGHTA; CDR2 reads FQGNSA. The length of the CDR3 is 14 residues. The V gene end was trimmed by 5 bases and the J gene end by 4 bases; junction bases not matched to a gene: 7. The CDR3 region is CASSRQGVSTEAFF. In DNA form, the CDR3 reads TGTGCCAGCAGCCGACAGGGTGTGAGCACTGAAGCTTTCTTT.

The table lists this clonotype with a few counts. The V and J genes are TRBV27 and TRBJ1-2; D is unclear. Germline V CDR1 and CDR2: MNHEY, SMNVEV (reference sequence). Trimming removed 4 bases at V and 2 bases at J, with 17 bases between. The CDR3 is 16 amino acids. CDR3 region: CASSSLGLERNYGYTF. The CDR3 DNA reads as TGTGCCAGCAGTTCCCTCGGTCTCGAAAGGAACTATGGCTACACCTTC.

This clonotype was detected a few times. The genes are TRBV6-1 and TRBJ2-5; 9 bases are a match to TRBD2. Per germline, CDR1 MNHNS and CDR2 SASEGT. V was pared by 6 bases and J by 5 bases, with 10 bases of the junction left unmatched. The CDR3 runs to 15 residues. As DNA, the CDR3 is TGTGCCAGCAGCGACTGGCGGGAGGGAGTGGAGACCCAGTACTTC. Protein sequence: CASSDWREGVETQYF.

Regarding this clonotype: It may be a read error: a sequence one base away is much more abundant. The chain couples TRBV9 to TRBJ2-7; D ambiguous. The CDR3 sequence is 14 residues long. Between the trimmed V and J ends, which lost 0 bases and 6 bases, there was a span of 13 bases. The germline gives CDR1 SGDLS, CDR2 YYNGEE. Here the CDR3 DNA reads TGTGCCAGCAGCGTAGGGTCCGAACTCTGCGAGCAGTACTTC. It yields the protein CASSVGSELCEQYF. Full variable domain (missing parts from reference TRBV9 and TRBJ2-7): DSGVTQTPKHLITATGQRVTLRCSPRSGDLSVYWYQQSLDQGLQFLIQYYNGEERAKGNILERFSAQQFPDLHSELNLSSLELGDSALYFCASSVGSELCEQYFGPGTRLTVT.